These 19 T cell receptor beta chains originate from one sample sequenced in a study of T cells in women clearing cervical HPV infection. Produced via immunoSEQ multiplex PCR; TCRdb's table is partial and in-frame only. This sample carries roughly 40,000 clones, with around 5.5% going to the ten biggest clones. What was sequenced was blood buffy coat. Every receptor here comes from a woman aged 18 to 75 with a cervical HPV16 infection that either progressed to CIN3+ or cleared (not recorded which).

With regard to this clone: The sequenced fragment ends 3 residues before the CDR3 boundary, so the rest is inferred from the germline J gene. V gene TRBV5-4 combines with J gene TRBJ2-7; 9 bases line up with TRBD1. The CDR3 extends over 14 amino acids. Unmatched junction bases numbered 4, after V lost 0 bases and J lost 6 bases. CDR1 SGHNT and CDR2 YYREEE come from the germline V gene (reference sequence). The DNA read from the CDR3 is TGTGCCAGCAGCTTGGAGGGACAGGGAGTCGAG. Residues: CASSLEGQGVE. The complete CDR3 sequence is CASSLEGQGVEQYF.

A note on this clone: The CDR3 goes on 3 residues after the read ends, and that part is filled in from the germline J gene. The rearrangement uses TRBV20-1 and TRBJ2-5; 7 bases line up with TRBD2. V gave up 6 bases and J gave up 4 bases; unmatched junction bases: 11. Germline V gene lookup returns CDR1 DFQATT and CDR2 SNEGSKA (reference sequence). The CDR3 extends over 14 amino acids. The DNA read from the CDR3 is TGCAGTGCACGGAGGCCTAGCGGCAGAGAGACC. Its translation is CSARRPSGRET. The entire CDR3 reads CSARRPSGRETQYF.

The sequenced CDR3 bases are TGCGCCAGCAGCCCCCGAAGACAGGGAAGCCCTGAA. Its translation is CASSPRRQGSPE. The whole CDR3 protein is CASSPRRQGSPEAFF. The chain is built from TRBV4-1 and TRBJ1-1; 7 bases agree with TRBD1. The read gets to within 3 residues of the CDR3 end, and the germline J gene fills in the rest. V dropped 4 bases and J dropped 6; count of bases not matched to a gene: 11. This CDR3 spans 15 amino acids. The germline V gene encodes CDR1 MGHRA and CDR2 YSYEKL.

Worth noting for this clone: The CDR3 end falls 3 residues outside the read, so it is completed with the germline J gene. This chain links TRBV7-2 with TRBJ1-3; possibly TRBD1 for D (5 bases). V lost 5 bases to trimming and J lost 1 base, with 9 bases between them. CDR1 and CDR2 from the germline V gene are SGHTA and FQGNSA. This CDR3 comprises 14 residues. The CDR3 bases that were read are TGTGCCAGCAGCCCGAGGGGATCTGGAAACACC. It yields the protein CASSPRGSGNT. The entire CDR3 sequence reads CASSPRGSGNTIYF.

On this clone: The read is 3 residues too short to cover the CDR3 end, so that end is filled in from the germline J gene. The chain combines TRBV2 with TRBJ2-1, with TRBD1 as a possible D gene (6 bases). Germline loops: CDR1 SNHLY, CDR2 FYNNEI. With 8 bases removed from V and 6 bases from J, the gap between germline ends came to 17 bases. The CDR3 totals 14 residues. CDR3 bases read: TGTGCCAGCGGTGGGGGTCAGGGGAGCAATGAG. Translating gives CASGGGQGSNE. The whole CDR3 sequence reads CASGGGQGSNEQFF. Combining the CDR3 with reference TRBV2 and TRBJ2-1 gives the whole variable domain EPEVTQTPSHQVTQMGQEVILRCVPISNHLYFYWYRQILGQKVEFLVSFYNNEISEKSEIFDDQFSVERPDGSNFTLKIRSTKLEDSAMYFCASGGGQGSNEQFFGPGTRLTVL.

Of note for this clone: The read falls 3 residues short of the CDR3 end, and the missing part is taken from the germline J gene. This chain connects TRBV29-1 to TRBJ1-1, with 7 bases that match TRBD1. Per germline, CDR1 SQVTM and CDR2 ANQGSEA. V was clipped by 5 bases and J by 2 bases; unmatched bases: 8. The CDR3 is made up of 14 amino acids. Incomplete CDR3 DNA: TGCAGCGTTCGGACAGGAGGGTCAAACACTGAA. Encoded protein: CSVRTGGSNTE. The full CDR3 protein is CSVRTGGSNTEAFF.

In regard to this clone: The sequence runs out 3 residues before the end of the CDR3; the remainder is reconstructed from the germline J gene. V and J are TRBV4-1 and TRBJ1-5; D might be TRBD1 (5 bases). Germline assignment: CDR1 MGHRA and CDR2 YSYEKL. V was cut by 2 bases and J by 2 bases, with 7 bases left in between. The CDR3 is 14 amino acids. CDR3 residues: CASSQQGGNQPQHF. The part of the CDR3 DNA that was read is TGCGCCAGCAGCCAACAGGGTGGCAATCAGCCC.

Comments on this clone: The CDR3 end is not reached by the read, which stops 3 residues before it; the germline J gene fills it in. The chain is built from TRBV29-1 and TRBJ2-3; D may be TRBD2 (6 bases). V gave up 1 base and J gave up 3 bases, with 14 bases separating them. The V gene's germline CDR1 is SQVTM and CDR2 ANQGSEA. The CDR3 extends over 15 amino acids. The CDR3 loop is CSVEGEEGLTDTQYF. CDR3 bases read: TGCAGCGTTGAAGGTGAGGAGGGCCTGACAGATACG.

Turning to this clone: The read terminates 3 residues ahead of where the CDR3 ends, so the germline J gene completes it. V is TRBV7-6 and J is TRBJ2-1; possibly TRBD2 for D (6 bases). This CDR3 comprises 14 residues. V was trimmed by 1 base and J by 6 bases, leaving 10 bases between them. CDR1 and CDR2 from the germline V gene are SGHVS and FNYEAQ. Here the CDR3 reads CASSLVLGGNEQFF. The part of the CDR3 DNA that was read is TGTGCCAGCAGCTTAGTTCTCGGGGGCAATGAG.

In the case of this clone: The read ends 3 residues shy of where the CDR3 ends; the end is completed using the germline J gene. The V and J genes are TRBV7-9 and TRBJ2-7, with D unclear. The CDR3 is 11 residues long. Germline V gene lookup returns CDR1 SEHNR and CDR2 FQNEAQ (reference sequence). Trimming stripped 3 bases from V and 5 bases from J, with 5 bases between. The CDR3 loop reads CASSFSDEQYF. The CDR3 bases that were read are TGTGCCAGCAGCTTTTCTGACGAG. Full variable domain (remainder filled in from reference TRBV7-9 and TRBJ2-7): DTGVSQNPRHKITKRGQNVTFRCDPISEHNRLYWYRQTLGQGPEFLTYFQNEAQLEKSRLLSDRFSAERPKGSFSTLEIQRTEQGDSAMYLCASSFSDEQYFGPGTRLTVT.

On this clone itself: The observed sequence ends 3 residues before the CDR3 terminus, with the missing tail filled in from the germline J gene. V and J are TRBV30 and TRBJ2-2; 9 nucleotides agree with TRBD1. Germline V lookup: CDR1 GTSNPN, CDR2 SVGIG (reference sequence). CDR3 length: 15 residues. The sequenced CDR3 bases are TGTGCCTGGAACAACAGGGGGCGCGTTAATGAAAAG. It yields the protein CAWNNRGRVNEK. The entire CDR3 is CAWNNRGRVNEKLFF.

For this clone: The observed sequence ends 3 residues before the CDR3 terminus, with the missing tail filled in from the germline J gene. J is TRBJ1-2 and V is TRBV19; D is unresolved. CDR1 and CDR2 from the germline V gene are LNHDA and SQIVND (reference sequence). This CDR3 is 14 amino acids long. Here the CDR3 reads CATRTSGSEKGYTF. The sequenced part of the CDR3 DNA is TGTGCCACAAGGACTAGCGGGTCAGAAAAGGGC.

Note on this clone: The CDR3 is cut off 3 residues early in the read; its end comes from the germline J gene. This chain joins TRBV19 and TRBJ2-3; D uncertain. This CDR3 region has 14 residues. Germline V gene lookup returns CDR1 LNHDA and CDR2 SQIVND (reference sequence). The CDR3 loop reads CASSIRPDNQPQYF. CDR3 bases read: TGTGCCAGTAGTATTCGGCCAGACAATCAGCCG.

In regard to this clone: Coverage ceases 3 residues before the CDR3 finishes, and the germline J gene fills in the end. The V gene is TRBV19, the J gene TRBJ2-4; no firm D call. Germline V gene lookup returns CDR1 LNHDA and CDR2 SQIVND (reference sequence). The CDR3 runs to 13 residues. CDR3 bases read: TGTGCCAGTAGTCCCCATATGAACTATGGT. This sequence encodes CASSPHMNYG. The complete CDR3 reads CASSPHMNYGQYF.

Comment on this clone: Read coverage stops 3 residues before the CDR3 terminus; the germline J gene supplies the remainder. This chain joins TRBV5-6 and TRBJ2-7, with D perhaps TRBD1 (5 bases). Trimming took off 1 base at V and 1 base at J, with 12 bases between the two ends. This CDR3 is 15 amino acids long. Germline lookup yields CDR1 SGHDT and CDR2 YYEEEE. The CDR3 reads CASSLQGATSYEQYF. Incomplete CDR3 DNA: TGTGCCAGCAGCTTGCAGGGCGCGACTTCCTACGAG.

Note on this clone: The read terminates 3 residues ahead of where the CDR3 ends, so the germline J gene completes it. V gene TRBV19 combines with J gene TRBJ2-7; 10 bases are shared with TRBD1. The J segment lost 1 base and the V segment lost 5 bases, leaving 5 bases of the junction unmatched. Looked up from germline, CDR1 is LNHDA and CDR2 is SQIVND (reference sequence). This CDR3 has 15 amino acids. CDR3 sequence reads: CASSSGQGGSYEQYF. The sequenced CDR3 bases are TGTGCCAGTAGTTCAGGACAGGGGGGTTCCTACGAG.

As regards this clone: The read terminates 3 residues before the CDR3 end, so the remaining end is supplied by the germline J gene. The gene calls are TRBV5-1 and TRBJ2-4; a weak D match, TRBD2 (6 bases). The CDR3 runs to 12 residues. Trimming shortened V by 10 bases and J by 5 bases, and 13 bases separated the two germline ends. CDR1 and CDR2 from the germline V gene are SGHRS and YFSETQ. CDR3 DNA, as far as it was read: TGCGCCTCCATGGGGGGTCAAAACATT. Its protein is CASMGGQNI. The whole CDR3 sequence reads CASMGGQNIQYF.

In regard to this clone: Coverage ceases 3 residues before the CDR3 finishes, and the germline J gene fills in the end. This chain connects TRBV11-3 to TRBJ2-3; the D call may be TRBD1 or TRBD2 (5 bases each). Trimming left V 5 bases short and J 4 bases short, with 10 bases between. Germline CDR1 reads SGHNT; CDR2 reads YENEEA. The CDR3 runs to 13 residues. The covered CDR3 bases are TGTGCCAGCAGCAGGGGAGCATCAGATACG. This encodes CASSRGASDT. The whole CDR3 protein is CASSRGASDTQYF.

CDR3 protein: CASSRQGAAKNIYTF. CDR3 DNA (partial): TGTGCCAGCAGCCGACAGGGGGCGGCCAAAAACATC. This chain connects TRBV7-2 to TRBJ1-2; 10 nucleotides line up with TRBD1. The CDR3 goes on 3 residues after the read ends, and that part is filled in from the germline J gene. Germline CDR1 and CDR2: SGHTA and FQGNSA. This CDR3 spans 15 amino acids.